The 21 T cell receptor beta chains reported below all come from one sample, sequenced in a study of human T cells and chemical hapten exposure. TCRdb passed the RACE reads through MiXCR, listing each CDR3 protein once. The sample yields 150,000 to 200,000 distinct CDR3 sequences, 20% to 25% seen once. Time point in this sample: patch test 1, 2 weeks after DPC sensitization. Sample treatment: therapeutic diphenylcyclopropenone sensitization with weekly scalp DPC. Sequences were derived from whole blood, sampled in connection with sensitization to the hapten diphenylcyclopropenone (DPC). The origin of the receptors is a woman in her fifties or sixties with alopecia areata. Some clones in this sample may be carry-over from other donors' samples.

The V and J genes are TRBV12-3 or TRBV12-4 and TRBJ2-1; 7 bases agree with TRBD2. V trimming: 6 bases; J trimming: 5 bases; junction bases outside the gene matches: 7. The CDR3 contains 14 residues. CDR3 nucleotide sequence: TGTGCCAGCAGCACCCCCGGGGGGAACAATGAGCAGTTCTTC. It codes for CASSTPGGNNEQFF.

The sample holds a few counts of this clonotype. The CDR3 bases are TGTGCCAGCAGTTTGGCAGGGCTTGAAAAACTGTTTTTT. Protein product: CASSLAGLEKLFF. The chain carries TRBV12-3 or TRBV12-4 and TRBJ1-4; D may be TRBD1 (5 bases). V was pared by 3 bases and J by 7 bases, with 9 bases between. The CDR3 has 13 residues.

This chain links TRBV5-5 with TRBJ2-4; tentatively, D is TRBD1 or TRBD2 (5 bases each). Trimming removed 3 bases from V and 0 bases from J, with 19 bases in between. This CDR3 has 18 amino acids. Looked up from germline, CDR1 is SGHKS and CDR2 is YYEKEE (reference sequence). CDR3 in DNA: TGTGCCAGCAGCTCGGAGGCAGGGATGATAGGAGCCAAAAACATTCAGTACTTC. Its translation: CASSSEAGMIGAKNIQYF.

The J gene is TRBJ2-2, the V gene TRBV7-3; D may be TRBD1 (5 bases). The CDR3 spans 16 residues. Germline CDR1 and CDR2: SGHTA and FQGTGA. Deletions cut 0 bases from V and 7 bases from J, with 15 bases between. CDR3 residues: CASSLTPPQGHGELFF. The CDR3 DNA reads TGTGCCAGCAGCTTAACCCCCCCCCAGGGCCACGGGGAGCTGTTTTTT.

This chain connects TRBV18 to TRBJ2-7; TRBD2 aligns across 13 bases. CDR1 KGHSH and CDR2 LQKENI come from the germline V gene. The CDR3 is 19 residues long. V lost 4 bases to trimming and J lost 0 bases; unmatched junction nucleotides: 12. CDR3 coding DNA: TGTGCCAGCTCACGTGAACAATCCGGGACTAGCGGGATCTCCTACGAGCAGTACTTC. Its translation: CASSREQSGTSGISYEQYF.

The chain links TRBV7-9 to TRBJ1-4; 7 nucleotides align to TRBD1. This CDR3 has 14 amino acids. CDR1 is SEHNR, CDR2 FQNEAQ, per germline (reference sequence). V lost 3 bases and J lost 2; bases outside the gene matches: 0. This chain's CDR3 is CASSLGQTNEKLFF. CDR3 bases: TGTGCCAGCAGCTTGGGACAGACTAATGAAAAACTGTTTTTT.

This clonotype has only a few counts. The chain is built from TRBV29-1 and TRBJ2-3; 8 positions match TRBD2. V trimming: 4 bases; J trimming: 2 bases; junction bases outside the gene matches: 5. CDR3 size: 14 residues. CDR1 is SQVTM, CDR2 ANQGSEA, per germline. CDR3 loop: CSVAVSGNTDTQYF. CDR3 in DNA: TGCAGCGTTGCGGTTAGCGGGAACACAGATACGCAGTATTTT.

This clonotype has more than one count but fewer than ten. This chain connects TRBV15 to TRBJ2-1; 8 bases line up with TRBD1. Per germline, CDR1 LNHNV and CDR2 YYDKDF (reference sequence). The CDR3 is made up of 15 amino acids. V trimming: 1 base; J trimming: 10 bases; junction bases outside the gene matches: 9. The CDR3: CATSRGGQGPQEQFF. The DNA of the CDR3 is TGTGCCACCAGCAGAGGTGGACAGGGACCACAGGAGCAGTTCTTC.

The chain employs TRBV3-1 and TRBJ2-5; 9 bases are a match to TRBD1. V lost 4 bases and J lost 5; bases outside the gene matches: 2. CDR3 size: 13 residues. Germline CDR1 and CDR2: LGHDT and YNNKEL (reference sequence). The CDR3 DNA is TGTGCCAGCAGCCTGGGGACAGGGGAGACCCAGTACTTC. It encodes CASSLGTGETQYF.

The chain joins TRBV11-2 to TRBJ2-7; D unclear. Germline V gene data show CDR1 as SGHAT and CDR2 as FQNNGV. This CDR3 contains 14 residues. V gave up 2 bases and J gave up 5 bases, with 13 bases separating them. The CDR3 is CASSLMLLVDEQYF. The CDR3 DNA sequence: TGTGCCAGCAGCTTAATGCTGCTAGTAGACGAGCAGTACTTC.

The gene calls are TRBV5-1 and TRBJ2-2; weak D call: TRBD1 (6 bases). Between the trimmed V and J ends, which lost 0 bases and 1 base, there was a span of 13 bases. Germline CDR1 is SGHRS and CDR2 is YFSETQ. This CDR3 spans 17 amino acids. CDR3 amino acids: CASSLDGSGQNTGELFF. CDR3 nucleotide sequence: TGCGCCAGCAGCTTGGACGGGTCGGGACAGAACACCGGGGAGCTGTTTTTT. The full variable domain, rest sourced from reference TRBV5-1 and TRBJ2-2, is KAGVTQTPRYLIKTRGQQVTLSCSPISGHRSVSWYQQTPGQGLQFLFEYFSETQRNKGNFPGRFSGRQFSNSRSEMNVSTLELGDSALYLCASSLDGSGQNTGELFFGEGSRLTVL.

Worth noting for this clonotype: A much larger clone sits a single nucleotide away, making a read error possible. The chain is built from TRBV12-3 or TRBV12-4 and TRBJ2-5; D may correspond to TRBD1 or TRBD2 (6 bases each). The germline V and J ends were trimmed by 5 bases and 6 bases, with 7 bases remaining between them. The CDR3 consists of 11 residues. In DNA form, the CDR3 reads TGTGCCAGCAGTGGGGGGCAGACCCAGTACTTC. Protein sequence: CASSGGQTQYF.

The chain joins TRBV2 to TRBJ2-7, with D possibly TRBD2 on 6 matching bases. Germline V gives CDR1 SNHLY, CDR2 FYNNEI. This CDR3 spans 13 amino acids. The V end was cut by 10 bases, the J end by 6 bases, with 19 bases between. The CDR3 sequence is CATRLVPYGEQYF. The CDR3 DNA follows: TGTGCCACCCGACTAGTTCCGTACGGCGAGCAGTACTTC. The entire variable domain, with the rest obtained from reference TRBV2 and TRBJ2-7, is as follows: EPEVTQTPSHQVTQMGQEVILRCVPISNHLYFYWYRQILGQKVEFLVSFYNNEISEKSEIFDDQFSVERPDGSNFTLKIRSTKLEDSAMYFCATRLVPYGEQYFGPGTRLTVT.

The CDR3 region has the DNA TGTGCCAGCAGCTCCAGGAGGATTCCTTACAATGAGCAGTTCTTC. It codes for CASSSRRIPYNEQFF. The V and J genes are TRBV11-2 and TRBJ2-1; D may be TRBD2 (5 bases). V lost 4 bases and J lost 4, with 14 bases in between. The germline V gene has CDR1 SGHAT and CDR2 FQNNGV. This CDR3 contains 15 residues.

The gene calls are TRBV20-1 and TRBJ2-2; D may be TRBD1 (5 bases). The V gene's germline CDR1 is DFQATT and CDR2 SNEGSKA (reference sequence). The V end was cut by 2 bases, the J end by 1 base, with 11 bases between. The CDR3 consists of 15 residues. The CDR3 DNA is TGCAGTGCTAGACCGCCCCAGGGGAACACCGGGGAGCTGTTTTTT. Its protein product is CSARPPQGNTGELFF.

This clonotype was found once. The gene calls are TRBV7-9 and TRBJ2-6, with no clear D. The germline CDR1 and CDR2 sequences are SEHNR and FQNEAQ (reference sequence). The germline V and J ends were trimmed by 3 bases and 2 bases, with 14 bases remaining between them. The CDR3 has 17 residues. The CDR3 DNA is TGTGCCAGCAGCTTCGGCCCGGAAATTCCTGGGGCCAACGTCCTGACTTTC. Encoded protein: CASSFGPEIPGANVLTF.

This chain connects TRBV6-2 or TRBV6-3 to TRBJ1-1; D gene ambiguous. The CDR3 contains 13 residues. V was pared by 5 bases and J by 3 bases, with 10 bases between. Germline V gene lookup returns CDR1 MNHEY and CDR2 SVGEGT. CDR3 amino acids: CASSREMYTEAFF. CDR3 bases: TGTGCCAGCAGTCGCGAGATGTACACTGAAGCTTTCTTT.

This sequence joins TRBV5-1 and TRBJ2-1; D not resolved. From germline, CDR1 is SGHRS and CDR2 YFSETQ. This CDR3 has 15 amino acids. Trimming took off 4 bases at V and 5 bases at J, with 16 bases between the two ends. As DNA, the CDR3 is TGCGCCAGCAGCCTGGAACTGGGGATGGACAATGAGCAGTTCTTC. It specifies CASSLELGMDNEQFF.

This clonotype was detected only a few times. The rearrangement links TRBV9 to TRBJ2-5; 7 bases are a match to TRBD1. The CDR3 runs 15 residues. Germline V gene data show CDR1 as SGDLS and CDR2 as YYNGEE. J gave up 0 bases and V 4 bases, and 6 bases lay outside the gene matches. DNA of the CDR3: TGTGCCAGCAGCCCGTCAGGGGGATACCAAGAGACCCAGTACTTC. Amino acid sequence: CASSPSGGYQETQYF. The full variable domain, in which reference TRBV9 and TRBJ2-5 provide the parts outside the CDR3, is DSGVTQTPKHLITATGQRVTLRCSPRSGDLSVYWYQQSLDQGLQFLIQYYNGEERAKGNILERFSAQQFPDLHSELNLSSLELGDSALYFCASSPSGGYQETQYFGPGTRLLVL.

This clonotype was counted between two and nine times. V and J are TRBV28 and TRBJ1-4; D is perhaps TRBD1 (5 bases). V shed 2 bases and J shed 8 bases, with 12 bases lying between them. This CDR3 is 14 amino acids long. Germline V CDR1 and CDR2: MDHEN, SYDVKM. CDR3 in DNA: TGTGCCAGCAGTTTAAGCGGGGACCTCGAAAAACTGTTTTTT. Its protein is CASSLSGDLEKLFF.

The chain links TRBV24-1 to TRBJ2-5; D unresolved. CDR1 KGHDR and CDR2 SFDVKD come from the germline V gene. The CDR3 has 13 residues. Trimming pared 7 bases from V and 3 bases from J, leaving 11 bases between. CDR3 amino acids: CATRTGREETQYF. CDR3 in DNA: TGTGCCACCAGAACCGGACGGGAAGAGACCCAGTACTTC.